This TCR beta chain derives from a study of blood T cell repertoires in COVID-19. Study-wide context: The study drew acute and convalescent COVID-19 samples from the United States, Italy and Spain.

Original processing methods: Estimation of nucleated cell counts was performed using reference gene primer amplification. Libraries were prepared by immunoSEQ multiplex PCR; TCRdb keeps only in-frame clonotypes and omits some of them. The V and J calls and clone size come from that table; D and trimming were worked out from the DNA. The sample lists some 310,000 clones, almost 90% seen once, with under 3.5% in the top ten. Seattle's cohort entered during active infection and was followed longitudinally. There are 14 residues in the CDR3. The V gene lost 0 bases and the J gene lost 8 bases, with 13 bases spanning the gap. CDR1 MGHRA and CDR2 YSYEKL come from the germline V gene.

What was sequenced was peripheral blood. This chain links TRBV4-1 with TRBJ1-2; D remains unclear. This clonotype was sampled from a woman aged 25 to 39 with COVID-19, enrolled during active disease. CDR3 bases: TGCGCCAGCAGCCAAGAAGGGTACGCGGGGGGCTACACCTTC. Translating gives CASSQEGYAGGYTF.